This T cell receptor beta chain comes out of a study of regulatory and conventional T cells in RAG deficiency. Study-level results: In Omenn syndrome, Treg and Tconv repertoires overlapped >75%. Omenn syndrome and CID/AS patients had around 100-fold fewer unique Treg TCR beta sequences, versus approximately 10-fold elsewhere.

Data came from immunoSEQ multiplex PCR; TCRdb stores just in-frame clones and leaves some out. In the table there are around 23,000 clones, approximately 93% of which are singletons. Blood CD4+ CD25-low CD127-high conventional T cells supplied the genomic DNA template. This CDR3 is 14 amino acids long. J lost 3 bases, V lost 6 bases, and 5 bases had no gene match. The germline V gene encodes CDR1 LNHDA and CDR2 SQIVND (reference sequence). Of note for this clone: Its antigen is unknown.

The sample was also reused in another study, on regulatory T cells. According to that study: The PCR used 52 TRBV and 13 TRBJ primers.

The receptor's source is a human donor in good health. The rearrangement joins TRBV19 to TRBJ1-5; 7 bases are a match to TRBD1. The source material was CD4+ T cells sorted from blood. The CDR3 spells CASSQQGPNQPQHF. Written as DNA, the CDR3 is TGTGCCAGTAGCCAACAGGGGCCCAATCAGCCCCAGCATTTT.